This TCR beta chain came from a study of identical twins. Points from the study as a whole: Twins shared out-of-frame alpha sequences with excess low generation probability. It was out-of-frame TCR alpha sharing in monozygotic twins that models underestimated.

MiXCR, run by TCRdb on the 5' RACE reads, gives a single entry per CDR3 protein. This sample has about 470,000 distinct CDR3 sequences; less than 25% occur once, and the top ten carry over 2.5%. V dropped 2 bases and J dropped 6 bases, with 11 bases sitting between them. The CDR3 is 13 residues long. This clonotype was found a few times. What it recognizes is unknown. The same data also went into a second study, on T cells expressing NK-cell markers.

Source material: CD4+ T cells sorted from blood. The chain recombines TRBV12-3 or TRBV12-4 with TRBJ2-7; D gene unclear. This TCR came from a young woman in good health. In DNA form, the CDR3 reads TGTGCCAGCAGTTTAAGTAGATCCAGCGAGCAGTACTTC. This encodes CASSLSRSSEQYF.